These T cell receptor beta chains were read from a single sample in a study of blood T cell repertoires in COVID-19. Profiling relied on immunoSEQ multiplex PCR, and the TCRdb table lists in-frame clones only, not all of them. The sample lists roughly 250,000 clones, roughly 80% occurring once. Sequenced material: peripheral blood. The receptors shown here come from a woman aged 50 to 65 with acute or convalescent COVID-19. The CDR3 runs from the conserved cysteine through the conserved F or W. D genes are given only for firm matches. Only some rows state a clone size, as once, few, many or a class for expanded clones.

d_call: TRBD1
cdr3_length: 14
clone_size: .
v_call: TRBV7-2
j_call: TRBJ1-4
cdr3_nt: TGTGCCAGCAGCCCCAGCAGGGGGTTGGGAAAACTGTTTTTT
cdr3_aa: CASSPSRGLGKLFF

d_call: TRBD1
cdr3_length: 15
clone_size: .
v_call: TRBV6-2/TRBV6-3
j_call: TRBJ1-2
cdr3_nt: TGTGCCAGCAGTTTTTCCTCGGACAGGCCCTATGGCTACACCTTC
cdr3_aa: CASSFSSDRPYGYTF

d_call: .
cdr3_length: 14
clone_size: .
v_call: TRBV28
j_call: TRBJ1-1
cdr3_nt: TGTGCCAGCAGTTTTGCGGGTTTGAACACTGAAGCTTTCTTT
cdr3_aa: CASSFAGLNTEAFF

d_call: TRBD1
cdr3_length: 16
clone_size: .
v_call: TRBV5-6
j_call: TRBJ1-3
cdr3_nt: TGTGCCAGCAGCACCGGACAGGGCCTCGGCGGAAACACCATATATTTT
cdr3_aa: CASSTGQGLGGNTIYF

d_call: TRBD2
cdr3_length: 17
clone_size: .
v_call: TRBV19
j_call: TRBJ2-3
cdr3_nt: TGTGCCAGTAAAAAAGCGGGGGGCCGGGGTAGCACAGATACGCAGTATTTT
cdr3_aa: CASKKAGGRGSTDTQYF

d_call: .
cdr3_length: 12
clone_size: .
v_call: TRBV3-1/TRBV3-2
j_call: TRBJ1-5
cdr3_nt: TGTGCCAGCAGCCAACTGAGTCAGCCCCAGCATTTT
cdr3_aa: CASSQLSQPQHF

d_call: TRBD1
cdr3_length: 15
clone_size: .
v_call: TRBV19
j_call: TRBJ1-5
cdr3_nt: TGTGCCAGTAGTACGGACAGGGGGAGCAATCAGCCCCAGCATTTT
cdr3_aa: CASSTDRGSNQPQHF

d_call: .
cdr3_length: 13
clone_size: .
v_call: TRBV6-5
j_call: TRBJ1-1
cdr3_nt: TGTGCCAGCCGGTGGGACACGGAAACTGAAGCTTTCTTT
cdr3_aa: CASRWDTETEAFF

d_call: .
cdr3_length: 16
clone_size: .
v_call: TRBV5-1
j_call: TRBJ2-7
cdr3_nt: TGCGCCAGCCAAAGAGGCGGGGGCGCGAGCTCCTACGAGCAGTACTTC
cdr3_aa: CASQRGGGASSYEQYF

d_call: .
cdr3_length: 15
clone_size: .
v_call: TRBV19
j_call: TRBJ2-2
cdr3_nt: TGTGCCAGCCACCCGACAGGCACGAACACCGGGGAGCTGTTTTTT
cdr3_aa: CASHPTGTNTGELFF

d_call: .
cdr3_length: 12
clone_size: .
v_call: TRBV5-1
j_call: TRBJ2-2
cdr3_nt: TGCGCCAGCAGCGGCAACACCGGGGAGCTGTTTTTT
cdr3_aa: CASSGNTGELFF

d_call: TRBD1
cdr3_length: 13
clone_size: once
v_call: TRBV12-3/TRBV12-4
j_call: TRBJ1-2
cdr3_nt: TGTGCCAGCAGTCCGGACAGGGGGCTAGGCTACACCTTC
cdr3_aa: CASSPDRGLGYTF

d_call: TRBD2
cdr3_length: 16
clone_size: many
v_call: TRBV5-1
j_call: TRBJ2-1
cdr3_nt: TGCGCCAGCAGCTTGGGGTCAGCGGGAAATATCGGTGAGCAGTTCTTC
cdr3_aa: CASSLGSAGNIGEQFF

d_call: .
cdr3_length: 12
clone_size: .
v_call: TRBV19
j_call: TRBJ1-1
cdr3_nt: TGTGCCAGTCAGCGCGGAATCACTGAAGCTTTCTTT
cdr3_aa: CASQRGITEAFF

d_call: TRBD2
cdr3_length: 16
clone_size: .
v_call: TRBV4-2
j_call: TRBJ2-1
cdr3_nt: TGTGCCAGCAGCCCGGGGACTAGCGGGGGGGCCAATGAGCAGTTCTTC
cdr3_aa: CASSPGTSGGANEQFF

d_call: TRBD1
cdr3_length: 13
clone_size: .
v_call: TRBV18
j_call: TRBJ1-5
cdr3_nt: TGTGCCAGCTCACCCGGGACAGAAAGTATCCAGCATTTT
cdr3_aa: CASSPGTESIQHF

d_call: TRBD2
cdr3_length: 17
clone_size: .
v_call: TRBV7-8
j_call: TRBJ2-7
cdr3_nt: TGTGCCAGCAGCTTATGGGGACTAGCGGGAAGGGTGGAAGAGCAGTACTTC
cdr3_aa: CASSLWGLAGRVEEQYF

d_call: .
cdr3_length: 14
clone_size: .
v_call: TRBV10-2
j_call: TRBJ2-3
cdr3_nt: TGCGCCAGCAGTGATGGAGCTCGCCCAGATACGCAGTATTTT
cdr3_aa: CASSDGARPDTQYF

d_call: .
cdr3_length: 12
clone_size: .
v_call: TRBV2
j_call: TRBJ1-6
cdr3_nt: TGTGCCAGCGGAGAGTTATACTCACCCCTCCACTTT
cdr3_aa: CASGELYSPLHF

d_call: TRBD1
cdr3_length: 16
clone_size: .
v_call: TRBV16
j_call: TRBJ1-5
cdr3_nt: TGTGCCAGCAGCCAAACCGGACAGGGGGACAATCAGCCCCAGCATTTT
cdr3_aa: CASSQTGQGDNQPQHF

d_call: TRBD1
cdr3_length: 16
clone_size: .
v_call: TRBV4-1
j_call: TRBJ2-2
cdr3_nt: TGCGCCAGCAGGCGTTCCGGGACAGGGTGGGCCGGGGAGCTGTTTTTT
cdr3_aa: CASRRSGTGWAGELFF

d_call: TRBD2
cdr3_length: 13
clone_size: once
v_call: TRBV29-1
j_call: TRBJ2-2
cdr3_nt: TGCAGCGCGGGGACTAGTAGTGCCGGGGAGCTGTTTTTT
cdr3_aa: CSAGTSSAGELFF

d_call: .
cdr3_length: 14
clone_size: .
v_call: TRBV2
j_call: TRBJ2-4
cdr3_nt: TGTGCCAGCAGTGAAAGGCTAGCTGGCGGCATTCAGTACTTC
cdr3_aa: CASSERLAGGIQYF

d_call: TRBD2
cdr3_length: 14
clone_size: .
v_call: TRBV24-1
j_call: TRBJ2-2
cdr3_nt: TGTGCCACCAGTCGGCAGGGAGGGATCGGGGAGCTGTTTTTT
cdr3_aa: CATSRQGGIGELFF